A single sample gave rise to the 9 T cell receptor beta chains below, sequenced in a study of T-cell memory formation after mild COVID-19. A single record per CDR3 protein comes from TCRdb applying MiXCR to the 5' RACE reads. This table holds about 410,000 distinct CDR3 sequences, approximately 19% found once. The sample comprised PBMCs or a T cell subset sorted from them (not recorded which). Receptors originate from a man between 18 and 29 years old who had mild COVID-19 (a few samples of this study predate the infection). Cell type and time point are not known.

The chain joins TRBV7-7 to TRBJ2-1, with 7 bases aligning to TRBD2. CDR3 length: 13 residues. CDR1 SSHAT and CDR2 FNYEAQ come from the germline V gene (reference sequence). This CDR3 reads CARSFERGYEQFF. For the CDR3, the DNA is TGTGCTAGAAGCTTTGAGCGGGGTTATGAGCAGTTCTTC.

For this clonotype: A much larger clone sits a single nucleotide away, making a read error possible. The rearrangement joins TRBV6-6 to TRBJ1-2; D might be TRBD1 (6 bases). CDR1 MNHNY and CDR2 SVGAGI come from the germline V gene (reference sequence). The CDR3 has 13 residues. Trimming stripped 6 bases from V and 2 bases from J, with 10 bases between. The CDR3 bases are TGTGCCAGCAGCAAAGGACAGAACTATGGCTACACCTTC. Protein: CASSKGQNYGYTF.

CDR3 sequence: CASSLGAVTSDGTIYF. The CDR3 nucleotides are TGTGCCAGCAGTTTAGGGGCAGTGACAAGTGATGGCACCATATATTTT. The chain is built from TRBV12-3 or TRBV12-4 and TRBJ1-3; D gene ambiguous. Trimming left V 1 base short and J 9 bases short, with 19 bases between. This CDR3 is built from 16 residues.

V usage is TRBV7-8 and J usage is TRBJ1-1; tentative D call: TRBD1 (6 bases). CDR3 length equals 16 residues. V was clipped by 3 bases and J by 0 bases, with 14 bases between them. Germline values: CDR1 SGHVS, CDR2 FQNEAQ. CDR3 loop: CASSFHPTGMNTEAFF. CDR3 in DNA: TGTGCCAGCAGCTTTCACCCGACAGGCATGAACACTGAAGCTTTCTTT.

The chain recombines TRBV29-1 with TRBJ1-2, with TRBD1 matching over 8 bases. Germline loops: CDR1 SQVTM, CDR2 ANQGSEA. J was trimmed by 4 bases and V by 6 bases; bases with no gene match: 16. CDR3 length equals 16 residues. The CDR3 loop reads CSVNGGIGQGTYGYTF. The CDR3 DNA follows: TGCAGCGTAAACGGGGGGATCGGACAGGGAACCTATGGCTACACCTTC.

V and J are TRBV12-3 or TRBV12-4 and TRBJ1-3; possible D gene TRBD1, 5 bases. The CDR3 loop spans 14 amino acids. V dropped 5 bases and J dropped 7 bases, with 15 bases sitting between them. DNA for the CDR3: TGTGCCAGCAGTCCAGGGAACCTCCGGAACACCATATATTTT. Its translation is CASSPGNLRNTIYF.

The chain is built from TRBV6-5 and TRBJ1-2; the D gene is possibly TRBD1 (5 bases). Trimming removed 7 bases at V and 8 bases at J, with 17 bases between. CDR1 and CDR2 (germline): MNHEY, SVGAGI. The length of the CDR3 is 13 residues. CDR3 in amino acids: CASIKSGPKGYTF. The DNA of the CDR3 is TGTGCCAGCATCAAGTCGGGACCCAAAGGCTACACCTTC.

This clonotype was counted a few times. This chain connects TRBV7-9 to TRBJ1-1; D is possibly TRBD1 (5 bases). Germline-derived CDR1 and CDR2 are SEHNR and FQNEAQ (reference sequence). This CDR3 contains 16 residues. With 0 bases removed from V and 1 base from J, the gap between germline ends came to 12 bases. CDR3 sequence: CASSLAPGRANTEAFF. The CDR3 DNA reads TGTGCCAGCAGCTTAGCCCCGGGACGGGCGAACACTGAAGCTTTCTTT.

There are a few counts of this clonotype. Written as DNA, the CDR3 is TGTGCCAGCAGCTCTAGCGGGGTAGGGGAGCTGTTTTTT. Its translation is CASSSSGVGELFF. The V and J genes are TRBV7-3 and TRBJ2-2; TRBD2 agrees at 9 bases. V lost 4 bases to trimming and J lost 8 bases; unmatched junction nucleotides: 2. The CDR3 has 13 amino acids. The V gene's germline CDR1 is SGHTA and CDR2 FQGTGA.